These 8 T cell receptor beta chains were sequenced from one sample in a study of blood T cells in healthy people across ages. The use of a sample-barcoded 5' primer and a J-beta primer mix characterized a second PCR of about 6 to 12 cycles. Each CDR3 protein gets one entry after TCRdb re-called the 5' RACE reads with MiXCR. The repertoire holds fewer than 900,000 distinct CDR3 sequences, with roughly 44% as singletons. Sequencing used blood. These receptors originate from an older woman in good health.

The chain has TRBV7-2 and TRBJ2-7; no firm D call. V dropped 0 bases and J dropped 7 bases, with 13 bases sitting between them. CDR3 length: 14 residues. Germline CDR1 reads SGHTA; CDR2 reads FQGNSA. The CDR3, as DNA: TGTGCCAGCAGCTTAGCGGGGTTGCAATCGGAGCAGTACTTC. Encoded protein: CASSLAGLQSEQYF. The variable domain in full, completed from reference TRBV7-2 and TRBJ2-7, reads GAGVSQSPSNKVTEKGKDVELRCDPISGHTALYWYRQSLGQGLEFLIYFQGNSAPDKSGLPSDRFSAERTGGSVSTLTIQRTQQEDSAVYLCASSLAGLQSEQYFGPGTRLTVT.

This clonotype has at least ten counts. The rearrangement joins TRBV7-2 to TRBJ2-5; no definite D call. V lost 6 bases and J 5 bases, leaving 7 bases between the germline ends. The length of the CDR3 is 11 residues. Per the germline V gene, CDR1 is SGHTA and CDR2 is FQGNSA. The CDR3: CASSAIETQYF. The CDR3 DNA sequence: TGTGCCAGCAGTGCTATCGAGACCCAGTACTTC. Variable domain in full (rest from reference TRBV7-2 and TRBJ2-5): GAGVSQSPSNKVTEKGKDVELRCDPISGHTALYWYRQSLGQGLEFLIYFQGNSAPDKSGLPSDRFSAERTGGSVSTLTIQRTQQEDSAVYLCASSAIETQYFGPGTRLLVL.

This clonotype was observed a few times. This chain links TRBV6-5 with TRBJ1-1; 7 bases are a match to TRBD1. CDR3 length: 13 amino acids. The germline V gene has CDR1 MNHEY and CDR2 SVGAGI. V lost 6 bases to trimming and J lost 6 bases; unmatched junction nucleotides: 7. The CDR3 DNA follows: TGTGCCAGCAGACCAGGGACAGCTTCTGAAGCTTTCTTT. This gives the protein CASRPGTASEAFF.

This clonotype was detected only once. The chain combines TRBV7-3 with TRBJ2-7; 8 nucleotides agree with TRBD2. The CDR3 has 16 amino acids. Germline CDR1 reads SGHTA; CDR2 reads FQGTGA. V shed 6 bases, J shed 7 bases, and the junction held 17 bases outside the gene matches. The CDR3 spells CASSLKEVAGRNEQYF. Written as DNA, the CDR3 is TGTGCCAGCAGTCTTAAGGAAGTAGCGGGGAGGAATGAGCAGTACTTC.

This clonotype showed up just a few times. The J gene is TRBJ2-1, the V gene TRBV27, with TRBD2 matching over 14 bases. The trim removed 2 bases at V and 9 bases at J, leaving 9 bases unmatched. Germline V gives CDR1 MNHEY, CDR2 SMNVEV (reference sequence). The CDR3 has 17 amino acids. The CDR3 DNA follows: TGTGCCAGCAGTTTAATGACGGGACTAGCGGGAGAGGGTGAGCAGTTCTTC. It translates to CASSLMTGLAGEGEQFF.

This clonotype was counted only a few times. The chain joins TRBV5-6 to TRBJ2-5, with D hard to call. The V and J ends lost 4 bases and 5 bases respectively, with 15 bases between them. CDR1 is SGHDT, CDR2 YYEEEE, per germline. This CDR3 has 14 amino acids. As DNA, the CDR3 is TGTGCCAGCAGCCCCCCGGGTAGAAGGGAGACCCAGTACTTC. It specifies CASSPPGRRETQYF.

The rearrangement uses TRBV2 and TRBJ2-5, with D perhaps matching TRBD1 (5 bases). The CDR3 runs 16 residues. V dropped 1 base and J dropped 0 bases, with 12 bases sitting between them. Germline V gives CDR1 SNHLY, CDR2 FYNNEI. The CDR3 region is CASSEVQGSYQETQYF. CDR3 DNA sequence: TGTGCCAGCAGTGAAGTTCAGGGATCGTACCAAGAGACCCAGTACTTC.

This clonotype was found a few times. The chain joins TRBV5-1 to TRBJ2-1; D uncertain. The DNA matches TRBJ2-7 better at its end, which makes the J call doubtful. CDR1 is SGHRS and CDR2 is YFSETQ in the germline V gene. The CDR3 consists of 14 residues. The CDR3 reads CASTLMGSYNEQYF. CDR3 nucleotides: TGCGCCAGCACGCTGATGGGCTCCTACAATGAGCAGTACTTC.